These 32 T cell receptor beta chains share one sample of origin, sequenced in a study of blood T cell repertoires in COVID-19. The assay was immunoSEQ multiplex PCR, and TCRdb's table has in-frame clones only and misses some. The data contain about 240,000 clones, approximately 85% of them singletons. Material for sequencing was peripheral blood. These receptors were taken from a man older than 75 with acute or convalescent COVID-19.

This clone was counted between two and nine times. The rearrangement uses TRBV6-2 or TRBV6-3 and TRBJ1-5; D uncertain. This CDR3 comprises 17 residues. Germline CDR1 reads MNHEY; CDR2 reads SVGEGT. Between the trimmed V and J ends, which lost 0 bases and 2 bases, there was a span of 14 bases. In DNA, the CDR3 is TGTGCCAGCAGTTACTCGTCTTCCAGGATGGGCAATCAGCCCCAGCATTTT. This gives the protein CASSYSSSRMGNQPQHF.

The V call is TRBV19, the J call TRBJ1-5; D not resolved. The CDR3 consists of 13 residues. The ends were cut back, 8 bases at V and 0 bases at J, with 8 bases in the middle. From germline, CDR1 is LNHDA and CDR2 SQIVND (reference sequence). The DNA of the CDR3 is TGTGCCAGTGCTTGGAGTAGCAATCAGCCCCAGCATTTT. It codes for CASAWSSNQPQHF.

This clone was observed once. The V call is TRBV7-9, the J call TRBJ1-1, with 8 bases lining up with TRBD1. With V trimmed by 2 bases and J by 4 bases, 3 bases remained unmatched. The CDR3 totals 14 residues. From germline, CDR1 is SEHNR and CDR2 FQNEAQ (reference sequence). The DNA of the CDR3 is TGTGCCAGCAGCTTACAGGGGGCGGTCACTGAAGCTTTCTTT. Encoded protein: CASSLQGAVTEAFF. The whole variable domain, filled in from reference TRBV7-9 and TRBJ1-1, reads DTGVSQNPRHKITKRGQNVTFRCDPISEHNRLYWYRQTLGQGPEFLTYFQNEAQLEKSRLLSDRFSAERPKGSFSTLEIQRTEQGDSAMYLCASSLQGAVTEAFFGQGTRLTVV.

V is TRBV4-1 and J is TRBJ2-3; maybe TRBD2 (7 bases). The V gene lost 0 bases and the J gene lost 2 bases, with 12 bases spanning the gap. The CDR3 is 16 amino acids. The germline V gene encodes CDR1 MGHRA and CDR2 YSYEKL. The CDR3 DNA is TGCGCCAGCAGCCAAGATGGGAGGGGGGCCACAGATACGCAGTATTTT. It translates to CASSQDGRGATDTQYF.

The V call is TRBV5-1, the J call TRBJ2-1, with 9 bases matching TRBD2. J was trimmed by 0 bases and V by 4 bases; bases with no gene match: 2. This CDR3 has 15 residues. Germline loops: CDR1 SGHRS, CDR2 YFSETQ. This CDR3 is CASSLSGGSYNEQFF. The CDR3 DNA is TGCGCCAGCAGCCTTAGCGGGGGCTCCTACAATGAGCAGTTCTTC.

The chain combines TRBV3-1 (or the pseudogene TRBV3-2) with TRBJ1-5; D is undetermined. Germline V gene sequence: CDR1 LGHDT, CDR2 YNNKEL (reference sequence). V was cut by 4 bases and J by 3 bases, with 7 bases left in between. The length of the CDR3 is 13 residues. CDR3: CASSRGVNQPQHF. The CDR3 region has the DNA TGTGCCAGCAGCCGGGGAGTCAATCAGCCCCAGCATTTT.

The V gene is TRBV5-6, the J gene TRBJ1-1; D is possibly TRBD1 (5 bases). This CDR3 contains 15 residues. Trimming removed 0 bases at V and 5 bases at J, with 14 bases between. The germline CDR1 and CDR2 sequences are SGHDT and YYEEEE. DNA for the CDR3: TGTGCCAGCAGCTTGGCTCTTCGGGGGACTACTGAAGCTTTCTTT. Its translation: CASSLALRGTTEAFF. Combining the CDR3 with reference TRBV5-6 and TRBJ1-1 gives the whole variable domain DAGVTQSPTHLIKTRGQQVTLRCSPKSGHDTVSWYQQALGQGPQFIFQYYEEEERQRGNFPDRFSGHQFPNYSSELNVNALLLGDSALYLCASSLALRGTTEAFFGQGTRLTVV.

J is TRBJ2-7 and V is TRBV4-1; a possible D gene is TRBD1 (6 bases). CDR1 MGHRA and CDR2 YSYEKL come from the germline V gene. This CDR3 contains 15 residues. V was clipped by 0 bases and J by 3 bases, with 12 bases between them. The CDR3 bases are TGCGCCAGCAGCCAAGATCAGGGGCTAGACTACGAGCAGTACTTC. The encoded protein is CASSQDQGLDYEQYF.

V and J are TRBV28 and TRBJ2-2; D possibly corresponds to TRBD2 (6 bases). The CDR3 is 13 residues long. V dropped 4 bases and J dropped 4 bases, with 7 bases sitting between them. CDR1 MDHEN and CDR2 SYDVKM come from the germline V gene. The CDR3 nucleotides read TGTGCCAGCAGTTCTAGCGCCACCGGGGAGCTGTTTTTT. It is translated as CASSSSATGELFF. Based on the CDR3 plus reference TRBV28 and TRBJ2-2, the full variable domain is DVKVTQSSRYLVKRTGEKVFLECVQDMDHENMFWYRQDPGLGLRLIYFSYDVKMKEKGDIPEGYSVSREKKERFSLILESASTNQTSMYLCASSSSATGELFFGEGSRLTVL.

The chain uses TRBV28 and TRBJ1-2; a possible D gene is TRBD1 (5 bases). This CDR3 is 15 amino acids long. V gave up 6 bases and J gave up 4 bases, with 18 bases separating them. Germline assignment: CDR1 MDHEN and CDR2 SYDVKM. CDR3 region: CASRGWGEFVYGYTF. For the CDR3, the DNA is TGTGCCAGCAGGGGTTGGGGGGAGTTCGTCTATGGCTACACCTTC.

This clone was found once. V usage is TRBV19 and J usage is TRBJ2-7, with D perhaps matching TRBD1 (6 bases). Trimming cost V 4 bases and J 4 bases, with 14 bases left between them. Per germline, CDR1 LNHDA and CDR2 SQIVND (reference sequence). This CDR3 is 14 amino acids long. The CDR3 protein is CASSTAQGLYEQYF. Here the CDR3 DNA reads TGTGCCAGTAGTACCGCCCAGGGGCTGTACGAGCAGTACTTC.

This clone was observed a few times. The chain is built from TRBV5-1 and TRBJ1-2; D not resolved. This CDR3 contains 14 residues. V lost 0 bases and J 10 bases, leaving 16 bases between the germline ends. Germline V lookup: CDR1 SGHRS, CDR2 YFSETQ. CDR3 loop: CASSLAPPTSNYTF. For the CDR3, the DNA is TGCGCCAGCAGCTTGGCCCCACCGACTAGTAACTACACCTTC.

This chain links TRBV19 with TRBJ1-2; 8 bases fit TRBD1. Looked up from germline, CDR1 is LNHDA and CDR2 is SQIVND (reference sequence). The CDR3 is 14 amino acids. Trimming cost V 3 bases and J 8 bases; bases outside gene matches: 8. Here the CDR3 DNA reads TGTGCCAGTAGTATCGACAGGGGAGAGGGAGGCTACACCTTC. This sequence encodes CASSIDRGEGGYTF.

The chain carries TRBV19 and TRBJ1-5, with D possibly being TRBD1 (5 bases). The length of the CDR3 is 15 residues. Trimming shortened V by 9 bases and J by 3 bases, and 18 bases separated the two germline ends. Germline CDR1 and CDR2: LNHDA and SQIVND (reference sequence). CDR3 coding DNA: TGTGCCAGCTCCGGGGGGGGGAGAACCAATCAGCCCCAGCATTTT. It specifies CASSGGGRTNQPQHF.

The gene calls are TRBV19 and TRBJ2-3, with 7 bases lining up with TRBD1. In germline, CDR1 is LNHDA, CDR2 SQIVND (reference sequence). The CDR3 totals 13 residues. Unmatched junction bases numbered 6, after V lost 3 bases and J lost 9 bases. In DNA form, the CDR3 reads TGTGCCAGTAGTATTAAAGGGGGCAACACGCAGTATTTT. Protein sequence: CASSIKGGNTQYF.

CDR3 protein: CASSLVPSGRGYSNEQYF. Here the CDR3 DNA reads TGCGCCAGCAGCTTGGTACCTAGCGGGAGAGGATATTCTAACGAGCAGTACTTC. The J gene is TRBJ2-7, the V gene TRBV5-1; 10 positions agree with TRBD2. There are 18 residues in the CDR3. Germline CDR1 and CDR2: SGHRS and YFSETQ. Trimming took 0 bases from V and 5 from J; bases not matched to a gene: 14.

The chain carries TRBV7-3 and TRBJ2-1; 9 bases are a match to TRBD2. The CDR3 is 15 amino acids. In germline, CDR1 is SGHTA, CDR2 FQGTGA. With 5 bases clipped from V and 2 bases from J, the junction kept 4 bases outside the gene matches. CDR3 sequence (DNA): TGTGCCAGCAGCCTGCGACTAGCGGCCTACAATGAGCAGTTCTTC. Translation: CASSLRLAAYNEQFF.

The chain recombines TRBV2 with TRBJ2-5; TRBD2 aligns across 8 bases. Germline CDR1 is SNHLY and CDR2 is FYNNEI. Trimming at V came to 6 bases and at J to 5 bases, leaving 14 bases not matched to a gene. This CDR3 has 16 amino acids. The CDR3 bases are TGTGCCAGCAGACCTCCCGGGACTAGTGCGGTCGAGACCCAGTACTTC. Residues: CASRPPGTSAVETQYF.

The CDR3 is CASSLDTYNEQFF. Here the CDR3 DNA reads TGTGCCAGCAGCCTCGACACTTACAATGAGCAGTTCTTC. The chain links TRBV14 to TRBJ2-1; D is unclear. CDR3 length: 13 residues. Trimming removed 4 bases at V and 4 bases at J, with 8 bases between. Per the germline V gene, CDR1 is SGHDN and CDR2 is FVKESK.

Remarks on this clone: A junction end diverges from the germline sequence, so it may reflect a read error. The same CDR3 also results from other DNA sequences found in this sample. This chain uses TRBV7-7 with TRBJ2-2, with 8 positions matching TRBD1. Germline CDR1 is SSHAT and CDR2 is FNYEAQ (reference sequence). The CDR3 has 15 amino acids. This chain's CDR3 is CASSSGQGNTGELFF. The CDR3 DNA reads TGTGCTAGCAGCTCTGGACAGGGGAACACCGGGGAGCTGTTTTTT.

This clone was detected only once. The chain combines TRBV10-2 with TRBJ2-7; D may be TRBD1 (6 bases). The CDR3 sequence is 12 residues long. CDR1 is WSHSY, CDR2 SAAADI, per germline. Deletions cut 10 bases from V and 1 base from J, with 11 bases between. The CDR3 spells CATWTASYEQYF. As DNA, the CDR3 is TGCGCCACCTGGACAGCTTCCTACGAGCAGTACTTC.

CDR3 bases: TGTGCCACCTCCAAACGGGACACTGAAGCTTTCTTT. As protein: CATSKRDTEAFF. The chain recombines TRBV6-1 with TRBJ1-1, with no clear D. Germline CDR1 MNHNS, CDR2 SASEGT. This CDR3 region has 12 residues. The V gene lost 10 bases and the J gene lost 3 bases, with 12 bases spanning the gap.

This chain uses TRBV7-9 with TRBJ1-5; maybe TRBD1 (5 bases). V gave up 1 base and J gave up 7 bases, with 14 bases separating them. The CDR3 totals 15 residues. Germline lookup yields CDR1 SEHNR and CDR2 FQNEAQ (reference sequence). Here the CDR3 reads CASSLGAGVWQPQHF. CDR3 nucleotides: TGTGCCAGCAGCTTAGGGGCGGGGGTCTGGCAGCCCCAGCATTTT.

The V call is TRBV7-2, the J call TRBJ2-3; 8 bases map to TRBD2. The V gene's germline CDR1 is SGHTA and CDR2 FQGNSA. After removal of 5 bases from V and 1 base from J, the junction contained 11 bases not matched to a gene. There are 17 residues in the CDR3. The CDR3 protein is CASSRTGGARGTDTQYF. The CDR3 region has the DNA TGTGCCAGCAGCCGCACGGGGGGGGCCCGAGGCACAGATACGCAGTATTTT. The full variable domain, its missing parts supplied by reference TRBV7-2 and TRBJ2-3, is GAGVSQSPSNKVTEKGKDVELRCDPISGHTALYWYRQSLGQGLEFLIYFQGNSAPDKSGLPSDRFSAERTGGSVSTLTIQRTQQEDSAVYLCASSRTGGARGTDTQYFGPGTRLTVL.

The V and J genes are TRBV19 and TRBJ1-5, with a tentative D call TRBD1 (5 bases). The CDR3 runs 13 residues. Germline V gene data show CDR1 as LNHDA and CDR2 as SQIVND (reference sequence). The V end lost 5 bases, the J end lost 4 bases, and 9 bases lay between the germline ends. CDR3 in amino acids: CASSDSRNQPQHF. In nucleotides, the CDR3 is TGTGCCAGTAGTGACAGCCGAAATCAGCCCCAGCATTTT.

This clone was counted a few times. The V and J genes are TRBV5-1 and TRBJ2-1; 10 nucleotides agree with TRBD2. Per the germline V gene, CDR1 is SGHRS and CDR2 is YFSETQ. V lost 2 bases, J lost 5 bases, and 10 bases stayed unmatched. This CDR3 region has 17 residues. The CDR3 here is CASSFPSGRGLDNEQFF. CDR3 nucleotides: TGCGCCAGCAGCTTCCCTAGCGGGAGAGGGTTGGACAATGAGCAGTTCTTC.

The rearrangement links TRBV25-1 to TRBJ1-2, with D tentatively TRBD1 (6 bases). The V end was cut by 5 bases, the J end by 3 bases, with 19 bases between. The V gene's germline CDR1 is MGHDK and CDR2 SYGVNS. This CDR3 has 16 amino acids. This CDR3 is CASSSESGAVYYGYTF. The CDR3 DNA follows: TGTGCCAGCAGTTCAGAGTCAGGGGCGGTCTACTATGGCTACACCTTC.

The genes are TRBV7-8 and TRBJ2-1, with 9 bases identical to TRBD1. Germline CDR1 is SGHVS and CDR2 is FQNEAQ. The J segment lost 8 bases and the V segment lost 4 bases, leaving 12 bases of the junction unmatched. This CDR3 has 16 amino acids. The CDR3 DNA sequence: TGTGCCAGCAGCTCAATCCCGGGACAGGGAGGCTATGAGCAGTTCTTC. It encodes CASSSIPGQGGYEQFF.

The chain recombines TRBV5-1 with TRBJ1-3; TRBD1 agrees at 9 bases. Germline CDR1 and CDR2: SGHRS and YFSETQ. The CDR3 length is 19 residues. With V trimmed by 3 bases and J by 0 bases, 13 bases remained unmatched. Here the CDR3 reads CASSYEDGTGFISGNTIYF. For the CDR3, the DNA is TGCGCCAGCAGCTACGAAGACGGGACAGGGTTCATCTCTGGAAACACCATATATTTT.

V usage is TRBV7-2 and J usage is TRBJ1-5, with D unresolved. The V end lost 3 bases, the J end lost 3 bases, and 6 bases lay between the germline ends. The germline V gene encodes CDR1 SGHTA and CDR2 FQGNSA. The CDR3 extends over 13 amino acids. The CDR3 loop is CASSFQVNQPQHF. The CDR3 nucleotides read TGTGCCAGCAGCTTCCAGGTCAATCAGCCCCAGCATTTT.

This chain connects TRBV19 to TRBJ2-3, with 10 bases identical to TRBD2. Germline-derived CDR1 and CDR2 are LNHDA and SQIVND (reference sequence). CDR3 length: 15 residues. The ends lost 7 bases at V and 0 bases at J; junction bases unmatched: 4. The CDR3 here is CASKVAGGSTDTQYF. Written as DNA, the CDR3 is TGTGCCAGTAAAGTAGCGGGGGGTAGCACAGATACGCAGTATTTT. The full variable domain, with the rest looked up from reference TRBV19 and TRBJ2-3, is DGGITQSPKYLFRKEGQNVTLSCEQNLNHDAMYWYRQDPGQGLRLIYYSQIVNDFQKGDIAEGYSVSREKKESFPLTVTSAQKNPTAFYLCASKVAGGSTDTQYFGPGTRLTVL.

The chain uses TRBV14 and TRBJ2-3, with unresolved D. V shed 0 bases and J shed 2 bases, with 9 bases lying between them. The length of the CDR3 is 15 residues. In germline, CDR1 is SGHDN, CDR2 FVKESK. In DNA form, the CDR3 reads TGTGCCAGCAGCCAAGAAATTAGATTCACAGATACGCAGTATTTT. Amino acid sequence: CASSQEIRFTDTQYF.